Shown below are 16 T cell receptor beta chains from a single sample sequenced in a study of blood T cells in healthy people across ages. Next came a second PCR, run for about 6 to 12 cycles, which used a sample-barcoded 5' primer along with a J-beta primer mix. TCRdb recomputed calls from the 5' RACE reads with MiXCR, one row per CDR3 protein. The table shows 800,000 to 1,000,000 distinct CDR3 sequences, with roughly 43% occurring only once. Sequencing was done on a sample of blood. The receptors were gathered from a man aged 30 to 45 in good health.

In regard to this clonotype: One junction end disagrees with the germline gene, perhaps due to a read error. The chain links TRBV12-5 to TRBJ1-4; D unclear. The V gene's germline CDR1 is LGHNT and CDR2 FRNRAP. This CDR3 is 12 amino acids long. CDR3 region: CASGLRNEKPFF. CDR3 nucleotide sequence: TGTGCTAGTGGCCTCAGGAATGAAAAACCGTTTTTT.

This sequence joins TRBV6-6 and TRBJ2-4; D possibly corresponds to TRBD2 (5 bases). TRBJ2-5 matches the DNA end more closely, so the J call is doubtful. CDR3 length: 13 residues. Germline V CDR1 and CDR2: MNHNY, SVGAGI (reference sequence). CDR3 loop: CASSWPGGETQYF. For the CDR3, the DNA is TGTGCCAGCAGTTGGCCCGGAGGAGAGACCCAGTACTTC.

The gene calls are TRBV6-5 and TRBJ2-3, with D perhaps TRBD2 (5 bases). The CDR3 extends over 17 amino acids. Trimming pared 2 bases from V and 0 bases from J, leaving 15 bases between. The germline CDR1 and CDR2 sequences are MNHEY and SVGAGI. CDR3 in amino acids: CASSYLRGRASTDTQYF. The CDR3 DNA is TGTGCCAGCAGTTACCTTCGAGGGCGGGCGAGCACAGATACGCAGTATTTT.

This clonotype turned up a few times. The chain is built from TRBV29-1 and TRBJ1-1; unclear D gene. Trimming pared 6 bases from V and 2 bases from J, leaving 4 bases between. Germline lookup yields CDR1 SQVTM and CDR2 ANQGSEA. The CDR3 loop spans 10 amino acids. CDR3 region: CSVYNTEAFF. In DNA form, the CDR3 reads TGCAGCGTCTATAACACTGAAGCTTTCTTT.

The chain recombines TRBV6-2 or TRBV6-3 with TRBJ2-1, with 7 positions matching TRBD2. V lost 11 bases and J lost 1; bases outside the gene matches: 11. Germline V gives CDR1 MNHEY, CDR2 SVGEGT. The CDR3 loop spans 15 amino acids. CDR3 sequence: CASRAGGGSYNEQFF. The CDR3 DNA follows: TGTGCCTCCAGGGCCGGGGGAGGGTCCTACAATGAGCAGTTCTTC.

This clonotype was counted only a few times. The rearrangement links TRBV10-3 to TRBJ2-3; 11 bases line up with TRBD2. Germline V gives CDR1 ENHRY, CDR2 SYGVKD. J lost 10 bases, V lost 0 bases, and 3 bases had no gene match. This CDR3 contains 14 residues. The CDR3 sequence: CAISESTGLAAQYF. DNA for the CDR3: TGTGCCATCAGTGAGTCAACGGGACTAGCGGCGCAGTATTTT.

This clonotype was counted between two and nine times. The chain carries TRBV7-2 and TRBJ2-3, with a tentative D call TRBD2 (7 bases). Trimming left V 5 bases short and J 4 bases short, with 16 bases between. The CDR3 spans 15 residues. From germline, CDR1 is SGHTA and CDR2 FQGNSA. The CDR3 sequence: CASSLTAGGPDTQYF. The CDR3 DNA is TGTGCCAGCAGCCTAACCGCCGGGGGGCCAGATACGCAGTATTTT.

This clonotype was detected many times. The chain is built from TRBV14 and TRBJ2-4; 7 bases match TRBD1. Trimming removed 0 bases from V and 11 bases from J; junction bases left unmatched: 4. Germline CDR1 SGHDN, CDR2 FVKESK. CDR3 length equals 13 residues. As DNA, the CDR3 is TGTGCCAGCAGCCAAGATGAAGGGGGCGTTCAGTACTTC. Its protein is CASSQDEGGVQYF.

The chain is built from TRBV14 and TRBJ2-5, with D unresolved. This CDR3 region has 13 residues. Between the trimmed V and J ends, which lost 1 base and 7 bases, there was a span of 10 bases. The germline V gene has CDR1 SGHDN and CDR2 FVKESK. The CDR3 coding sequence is TGTGCCAGCAGCCAAGGCAGCTTTGGGACCCAGTACTTC. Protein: CASSQGSFGTQYF.

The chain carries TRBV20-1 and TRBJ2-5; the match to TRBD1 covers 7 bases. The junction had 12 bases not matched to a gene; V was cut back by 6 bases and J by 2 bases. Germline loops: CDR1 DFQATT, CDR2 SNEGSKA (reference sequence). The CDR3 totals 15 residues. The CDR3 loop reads CSASLRGTAQETQYF. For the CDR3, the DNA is TGCAGTGCCTCGCTCCGAGGGACAGCTCAAGAGACCCAGTACTTC.

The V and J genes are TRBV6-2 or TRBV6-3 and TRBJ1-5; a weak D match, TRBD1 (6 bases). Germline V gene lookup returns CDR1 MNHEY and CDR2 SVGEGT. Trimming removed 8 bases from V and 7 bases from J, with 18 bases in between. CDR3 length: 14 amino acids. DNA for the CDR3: TGTGCCAGCCCGGGAAGGGGGTTCAGCCAGCCCCAGCATTTT. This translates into CASPGRGFSQPQHF.

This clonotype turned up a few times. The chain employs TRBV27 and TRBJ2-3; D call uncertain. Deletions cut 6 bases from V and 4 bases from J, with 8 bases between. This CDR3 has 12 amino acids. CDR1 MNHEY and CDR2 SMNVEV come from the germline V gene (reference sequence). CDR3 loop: CASSEEPDTQYF. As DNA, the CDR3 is TGTGCCAGCAGCGAGGAGCCAGATACGCAGTATTTT.

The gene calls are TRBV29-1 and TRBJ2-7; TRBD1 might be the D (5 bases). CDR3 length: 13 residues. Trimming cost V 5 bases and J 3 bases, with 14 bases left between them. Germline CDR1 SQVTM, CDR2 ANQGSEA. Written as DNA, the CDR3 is TGCAGCGTTTGCCATGGGGCAGACTACGAGCAGTACTTC. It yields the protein CSVCHGADYEQYF.

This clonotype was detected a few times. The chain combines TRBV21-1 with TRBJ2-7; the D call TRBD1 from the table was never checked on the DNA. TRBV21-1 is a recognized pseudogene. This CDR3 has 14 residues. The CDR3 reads CASIYWTRTYEQYF. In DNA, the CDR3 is TGTGCCAGCATCTATTGGACAAGAACCTACGAGCAGTACTTC.

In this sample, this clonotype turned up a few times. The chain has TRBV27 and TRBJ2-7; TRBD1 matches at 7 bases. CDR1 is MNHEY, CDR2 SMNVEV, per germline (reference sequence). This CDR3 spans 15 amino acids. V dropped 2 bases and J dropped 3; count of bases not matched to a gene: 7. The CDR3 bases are TGTGCCAGCAGTTTAGAGACAGGGTATGTCTACGAGCAGTACTTC. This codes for CASSLETGYVYEQYF.

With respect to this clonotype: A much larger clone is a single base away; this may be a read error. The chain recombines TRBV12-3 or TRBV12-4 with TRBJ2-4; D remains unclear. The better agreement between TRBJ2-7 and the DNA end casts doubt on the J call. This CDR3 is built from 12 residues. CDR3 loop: CVSSLGRYEQYF. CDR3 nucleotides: TGTGTCAGCAGTTTGGGCAGATACGAGCAGTACTTC.